This T cell receptor beta chain was obtained from a study of blood T cell repertoires in COVID-19. As for the study in general: Acute and convalescent COVID-19 specimens originated in the United States, Italy and Spain. Sample material is recorded as cDNA or gDNA derived from T cells, B-cell-depleted T cells, or PBMCs.

Authors' data handling: It was from reference gene primer amplification that nucleated cell counts were estimated. Some clones are missing from TCRdb's copy, which holds only in-frame ones; the method was immunoSEQ multiplex PCR. D and trimming were read from the DNA, whereas the V and J calls and clone size are those reported in that table. The data contain around 210,000 clones, 70% to 90% of them seen just once; the ten biggest clones take up around 1%. Followed over time, Seattle patients had been enrolled while infection was active. The TCR originated in a man between 60 and 70 years old with COVID-19, enrolled during active disease. The sequencing sample was made of peripheral blood.

This CDR3 reads CASNRDRVSLGTEAFF. The DNA of the CDR3 is TGTGCCAGTAACCGGGACAGGGTTTCATTAGGCACTGAAGCTTTCTTT. The V gene is TRBV7-9, the J gene TRBJ1-1; TRBD1 aligns across 9 bases. V lost 9 bases to trimming and J lost 4 bases; unmatched junction nucleotides: 15. The germline CDR1 and CDR2 sequences are SEHNR and FQNEAQ (reference sequence). CDR3 size: 16 residues.